This TCR beta chain appears in the sequencing data of a study of T and B cells in COVID-19 patients. About the research overall: Recovered patients mostly had mild to moderate COVID-19 managed as outpatients.

Multiplex PCR with BIOMED2 TRB-A/B primer pools amplified TRB rearrangements. TCRdb re-derived calls from the multiplex PCR reads in MiXCR, one entry per CDR3 protein. This sample has some 7,800 distinct CDR3 sequences, with over 20% found just once. From blood, roughly 220-550 ng of genomic DNA served as TRB template. This clonotype was observed a handful of times. V gave up 0 bases and J gave up 0 bases; unmatched junction bases: 6. Germline-derived CDR1 and CDR2 are SGHTA and FQGNSA. The CDR3 length is 17 residues. The clonotype originates from a human donor who had recovered from COVID-19. Sequencing was performed on blood. V and J are TRBV7-2 and TRBJ1-2; 8 bases are a match to TRBD1. The CDR3 DNA follows: TGTGCCAGCAGCTTAGCGGGGACAGGCCGAACTAACTATGGCTACACCTTC. Translation: CASSLAGTGRTNYGYTF.